This entry is about one T cell receptor beta chain. Trimming stripped 6 bases from V and 7 bases from J, with 12 bases between. The CDR3 covers 12 residues. The V gene's germline CDR1 is LNHDA and CDR2 SQIVND (reference sequence). These data come from a study of blood T cell repertoires in COVID-19. Turning to the study itself: The United States, Italy and Spain were the sources of the acute and convalescent COVID-19 samples.

The method was immunoSEQ multiplex PCR; TCRdb's version includes in-frame clones alone and lacks a portion of them. The sample consists of some 350,000 clones, over 70% of them appearing once. Material: peripheral blood. This receptor was taken from a woman between 50 and 59 years old with COVID-19, enrolled during active disease. The chain couples TRBV19 to TRBJ1-2, with D unclear. The CDR3 protein is CASRQPPGGYTF. The DNA for the CDR3 is TGTGCCAGTAGACAACCCCCTGGTGGCTACACCTTC.